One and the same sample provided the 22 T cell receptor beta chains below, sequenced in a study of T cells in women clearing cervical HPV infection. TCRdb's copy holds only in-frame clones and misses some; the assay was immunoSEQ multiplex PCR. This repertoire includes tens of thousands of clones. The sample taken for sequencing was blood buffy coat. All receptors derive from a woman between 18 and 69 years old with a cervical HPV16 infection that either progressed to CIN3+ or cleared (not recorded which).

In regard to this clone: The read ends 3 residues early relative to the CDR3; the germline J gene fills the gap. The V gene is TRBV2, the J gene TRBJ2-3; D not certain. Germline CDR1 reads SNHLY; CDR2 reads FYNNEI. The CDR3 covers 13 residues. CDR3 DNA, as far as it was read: TGTGCCAGCAGTTCACAGTTACAAGAGACG. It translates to CASSSQLQET. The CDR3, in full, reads CASSSQLQETQYF.

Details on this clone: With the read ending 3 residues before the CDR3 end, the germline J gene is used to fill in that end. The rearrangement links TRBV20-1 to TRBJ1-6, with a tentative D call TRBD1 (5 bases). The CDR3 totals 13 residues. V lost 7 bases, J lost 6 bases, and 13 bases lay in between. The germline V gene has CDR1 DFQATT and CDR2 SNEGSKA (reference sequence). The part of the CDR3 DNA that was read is TGCAGTGTCACACACCAGGGTAATTCACCC. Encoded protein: CSVTHQGNSP. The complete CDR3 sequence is CSVTHQGNSPLHF.

CDR3 bases read: TGCGCCAGCAGTCAAGAGATTCAGGACAGGGAAAGACACATC. It yields the protein CASSQEIQDRERHI. The CDR3 reads in full as CASSQEIQDRERHIYTF. The chain links TRBV23-1 to TRBJ1-2; 8 bases fit TRBD1. Sequencing ends 3 residues short of the CDR3 end; the germline J gene provides the rest. TRBV23-1 carries the ORF label, with uncertain function. The CDR3 sequence is 17 residues long.

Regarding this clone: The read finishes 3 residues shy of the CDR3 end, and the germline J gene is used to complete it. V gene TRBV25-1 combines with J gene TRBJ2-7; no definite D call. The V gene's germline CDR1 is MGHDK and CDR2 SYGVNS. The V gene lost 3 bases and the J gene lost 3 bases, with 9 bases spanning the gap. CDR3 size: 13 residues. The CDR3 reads CASSDLSFYEQYF. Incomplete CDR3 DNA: TGTGCCAGCAGTGACCTTAGTTTCTACGAG.

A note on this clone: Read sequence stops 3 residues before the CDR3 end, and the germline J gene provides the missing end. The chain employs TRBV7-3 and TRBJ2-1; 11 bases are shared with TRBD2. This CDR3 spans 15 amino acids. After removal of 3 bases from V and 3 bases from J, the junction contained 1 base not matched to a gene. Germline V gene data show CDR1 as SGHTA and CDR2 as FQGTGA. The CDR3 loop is CASSFGLAGYNEQFF. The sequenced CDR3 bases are TGTGCCAGCAGCTTTGGACTAGCGGGCTACAATGAG.

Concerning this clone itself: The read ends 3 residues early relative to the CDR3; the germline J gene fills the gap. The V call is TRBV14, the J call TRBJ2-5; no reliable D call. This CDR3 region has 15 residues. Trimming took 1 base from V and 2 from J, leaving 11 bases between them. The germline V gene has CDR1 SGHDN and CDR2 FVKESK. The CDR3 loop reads CASSQVSDLQETQYF. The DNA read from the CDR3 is TGTGCCAGCAGCCAAGTCAGCGACCTACAAGAGACC.

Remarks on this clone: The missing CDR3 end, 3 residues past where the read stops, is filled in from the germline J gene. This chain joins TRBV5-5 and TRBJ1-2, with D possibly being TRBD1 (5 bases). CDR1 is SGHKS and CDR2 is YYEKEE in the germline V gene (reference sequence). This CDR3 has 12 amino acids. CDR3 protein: CASSFRREGYTF. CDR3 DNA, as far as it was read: TGTGCCAGCAGCTTCCGCAGGGAGGGC.

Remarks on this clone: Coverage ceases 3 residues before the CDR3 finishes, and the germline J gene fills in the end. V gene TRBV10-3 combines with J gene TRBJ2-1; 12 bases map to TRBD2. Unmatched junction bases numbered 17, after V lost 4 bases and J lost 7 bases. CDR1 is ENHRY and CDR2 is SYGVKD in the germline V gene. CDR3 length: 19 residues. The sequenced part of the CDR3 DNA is TGTGCCATCAGTGGGGCCCTAGCGGGAGGGAATAAAGCAAGGAATGAG. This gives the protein CAISGALAGGNKARNE. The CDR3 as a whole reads CAISGALAGGNKARNEQFF.

The chain's CDR3 is CASSVQGLTEAFF. The covered CDR3 bases are TGTGCCAGCAGCGTCCAGGGGTTAACTGAA. The chain couples TRBV11-2 to TRBJ1-1; D perhaps matches TRBD1 (6 bases). With the read ending 3 residues before the CDR3 end, the germline J gene is used to fill in that end. The ends were cut back, 5 bases at V and 5 bases at J, with 12 bases in the middle. CDR1 and CDR2 from the germline V gene are SGHAT and FQNNGV. The CDR3 has 13 residues.

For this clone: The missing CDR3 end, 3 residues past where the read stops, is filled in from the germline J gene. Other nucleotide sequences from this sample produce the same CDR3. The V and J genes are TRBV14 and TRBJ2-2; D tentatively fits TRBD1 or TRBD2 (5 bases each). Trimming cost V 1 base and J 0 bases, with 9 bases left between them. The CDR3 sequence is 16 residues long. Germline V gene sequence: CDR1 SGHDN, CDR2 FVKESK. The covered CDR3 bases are TGTGCCAGCAGCCAAGGAGGGGCACCGAACACCGGGGAG. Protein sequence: CASSQGGAPNTGE. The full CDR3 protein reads CASSQGGAPNTGELFF.

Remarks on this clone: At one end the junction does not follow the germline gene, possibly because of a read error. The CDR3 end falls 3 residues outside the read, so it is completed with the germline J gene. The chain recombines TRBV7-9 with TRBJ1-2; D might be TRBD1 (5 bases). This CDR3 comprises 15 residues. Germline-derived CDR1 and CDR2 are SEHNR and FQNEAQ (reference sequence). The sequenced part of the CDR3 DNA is TGTGACAGCAGCTCGATGGCAGGGCCCAACTATGGC. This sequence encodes CDSSSMAGPNYG. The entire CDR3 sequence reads CDSSSMAGPNYGYTF.

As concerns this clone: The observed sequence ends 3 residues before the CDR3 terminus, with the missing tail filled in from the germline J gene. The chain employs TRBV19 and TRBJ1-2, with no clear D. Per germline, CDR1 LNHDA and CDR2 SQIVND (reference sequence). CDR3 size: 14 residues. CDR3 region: CASRTAGGNNDYTF. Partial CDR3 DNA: TGTGCCAGTCGGACCGCGGGAGGTAACAATGAC.

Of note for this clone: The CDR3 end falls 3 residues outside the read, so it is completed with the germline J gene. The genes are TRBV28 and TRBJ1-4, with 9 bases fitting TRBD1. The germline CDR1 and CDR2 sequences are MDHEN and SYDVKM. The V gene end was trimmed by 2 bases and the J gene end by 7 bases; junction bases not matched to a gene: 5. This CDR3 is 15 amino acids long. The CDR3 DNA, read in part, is TGTGCCAGCAGTTTACCCGGGACAGGGCTTGAAAAA. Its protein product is CASSLPGTGLEK. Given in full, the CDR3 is CASSLPGTGLEKLFF.

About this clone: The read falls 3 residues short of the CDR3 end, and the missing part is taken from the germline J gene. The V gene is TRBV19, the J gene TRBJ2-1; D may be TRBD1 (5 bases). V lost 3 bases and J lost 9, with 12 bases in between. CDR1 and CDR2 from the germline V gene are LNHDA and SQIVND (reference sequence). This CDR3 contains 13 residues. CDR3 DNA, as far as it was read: TGTGCCAGTAGTATGAGTCAGGGTGGTGAG. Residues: CASSMSQGGE. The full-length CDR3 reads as CASSMSQGGEQFF.

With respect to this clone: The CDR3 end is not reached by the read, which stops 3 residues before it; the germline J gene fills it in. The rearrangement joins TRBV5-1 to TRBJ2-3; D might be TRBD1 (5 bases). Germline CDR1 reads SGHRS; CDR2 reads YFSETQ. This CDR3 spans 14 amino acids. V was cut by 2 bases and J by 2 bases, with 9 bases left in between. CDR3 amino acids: CASSLRGNTDTQYF. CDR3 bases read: TGCGCCAGCAGCTTAAGGGGTAACACAGATACG.

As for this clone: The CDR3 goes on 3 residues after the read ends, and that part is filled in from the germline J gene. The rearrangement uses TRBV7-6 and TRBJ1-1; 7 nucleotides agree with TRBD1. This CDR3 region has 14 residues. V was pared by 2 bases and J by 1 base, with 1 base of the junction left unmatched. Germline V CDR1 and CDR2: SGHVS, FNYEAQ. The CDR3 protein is CASSLQGGNTEAFF. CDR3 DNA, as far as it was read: TGTGCCAGCAGCTTACAGGGGGGGAACACTGAA.

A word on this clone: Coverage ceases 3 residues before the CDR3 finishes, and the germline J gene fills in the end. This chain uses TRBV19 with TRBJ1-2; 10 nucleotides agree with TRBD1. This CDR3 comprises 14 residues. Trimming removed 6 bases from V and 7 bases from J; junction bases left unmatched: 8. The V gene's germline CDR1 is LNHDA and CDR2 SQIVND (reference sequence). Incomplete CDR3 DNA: TGTGCCAGTAGCCGGACAGGGGGAGTCGGTGGC. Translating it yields CASSRTGGVGG. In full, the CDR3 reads CASSRTGGVGGYTF.

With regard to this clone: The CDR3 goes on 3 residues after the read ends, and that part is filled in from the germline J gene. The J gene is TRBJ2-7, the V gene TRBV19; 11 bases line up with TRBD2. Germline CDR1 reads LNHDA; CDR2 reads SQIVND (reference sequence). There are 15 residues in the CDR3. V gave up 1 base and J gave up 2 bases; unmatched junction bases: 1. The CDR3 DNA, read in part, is TGTGCCAGTAGTATAGCACTAGCGGGAGCCTACGAG. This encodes CASSIALAGAYE. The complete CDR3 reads CASSIALAGAYEQYF.

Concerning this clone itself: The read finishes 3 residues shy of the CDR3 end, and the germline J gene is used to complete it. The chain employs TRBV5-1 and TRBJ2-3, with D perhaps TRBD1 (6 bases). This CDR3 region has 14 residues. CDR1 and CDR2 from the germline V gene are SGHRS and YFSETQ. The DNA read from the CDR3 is TGCGCCAGCAGCTTCTCTGACAGGCAAGAGACG. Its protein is CASSFSDRQET. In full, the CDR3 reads CASSFSDRQETQYF. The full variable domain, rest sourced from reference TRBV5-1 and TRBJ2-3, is KAGVTQTPRYLIKTRGQQVTLSCSPISGHRSVSWYQQTPGQGLQFLFEYFSETQRNKGNFPGRFSGRQFSNSRSEMNVSTLELGDSALYLCASSFSDRQETQYFGPGTRLTVL.

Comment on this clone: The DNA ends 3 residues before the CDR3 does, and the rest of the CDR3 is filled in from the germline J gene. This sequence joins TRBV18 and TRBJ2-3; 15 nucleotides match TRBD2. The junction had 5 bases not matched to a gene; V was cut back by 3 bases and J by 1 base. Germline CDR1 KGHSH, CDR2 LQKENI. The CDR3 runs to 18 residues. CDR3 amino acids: CASSPLGLAGGGTDTQYF. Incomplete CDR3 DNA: TGTGCCAGCTCACCTCTGGGACTAGCGGGAGGAGGCACAGATACG.

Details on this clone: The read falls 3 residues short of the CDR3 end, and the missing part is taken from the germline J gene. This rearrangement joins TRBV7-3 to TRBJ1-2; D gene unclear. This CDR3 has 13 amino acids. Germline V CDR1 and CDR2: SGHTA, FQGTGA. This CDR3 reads CASSARGTDTYTF. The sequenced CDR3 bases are TGTGCCAGCAGCGCCCGGGGAACAGATACC.

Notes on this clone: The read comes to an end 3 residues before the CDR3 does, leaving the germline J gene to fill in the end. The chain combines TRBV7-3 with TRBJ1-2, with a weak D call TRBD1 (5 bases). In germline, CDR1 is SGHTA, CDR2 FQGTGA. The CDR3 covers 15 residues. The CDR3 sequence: CASSLNGGDADTYTF. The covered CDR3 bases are TGTGCCAGCAGCTTAAACGGGGGGGATGCAGATACC.